One sample yielded the 25 T cell receptor beta chains listed below, sequenced in a study of Graves' ophthalmopathy and Graves' hyperthyroidism listed by TCRdb under 2018. TCRdb lists the instrument as Illumina HiSeq 2000. For repertoire sequencing, TCR beta CDR3 regions were amplified from RNA transcripts. The first round of RT-PCR was done with HTBI primers and the Qiagen OneStep RT-PCR kit, and was followed by a second round of multiplex PCR, then size selection and purification. Starting from the raw public reads, TCRdb applied fastp trimming at Q25, assembled clones with MiXCR and retained in-frame beta chains. All rows with the same CDR3 protein become a single entry with the most common DNA and genes. In this sample the table shows over a million distinct CDR3 sequences, less than 45% of which occur a single time. Around 10% of the sample belongs to the ten largest clones. Sequences were obtained from peripheral blood or thyroid tissue (not recorded which). The receptors shown here come from an adult man with Graves' hyperthyroidism.

This chain uses TRBV7-9 with TRBJ2-1; D ambiguous. Per the germline V gene, CDR1 is SEHNR and CDR2 is FQNEAQ (reference sequence). The V end was cut by 0 bases, the J end by 7 bases, with 13 bases between. The CDR3 is made up of 15 amino acids. DNA of the CDR3: TGTGCCAGCAGCTTAGCGAGGCTAGTAGGTAATGAGCAGTTCTTC. It specifies CASSLARLVGNEQFF.

V and J are TRBV30 and TRBJ2-5; D is ambiguous. This CDR3 is 14 amino acids long. CDR1 and CDR2 from the germline V gene are GTSNPN and SVGIG (reference sequence). Trimming cost V 0 bases and J 5 bases, with 13 bases left between them. The CDR3 DNA reads as TGTGCCTGGAGTGTTGGCAGAAGAAGGGAGACCCAGTACTTC. It yields the protein CAWSVGRRRETQYF.

The V gene is TRBV29-1, the J gene TRBJ2-7; 7 positions agree with TRBD1. The V gene's germline CDR1 is SQVTM and CDR2 ANQGSEA. The CDR3 runs to 12 residues. V lost 4 bases, J lost 3 bases, and 3 bases stayed unmatched. CDR3 nucleotides: TGCAGCGTTGCCACAGGGGACTACGAGCAGTACTTC. Its translation: CSVATGDYEQYF.

This rearrangement joins TRBV27 to TRBJ2-3; 9 nucleotides match TRBD2. The CDR3 is 18 residues long. Germline V gene sequence: CDR1 MNHEY, CDR2 SMNVEV (reference sequence). The J segment lost 1 base and the V segment lost 5 bases, leaving 13 bases of the junction unmatched. The CDR3 loop is CASSPGSGRGFGTDTQYF. In DNA form, the CDR3 reads TGTGCCAGCAGTCCGGGTAGCGGGAGAGGTTTCGGCACAGATACGCAGTATTTT.

There are many counts of this clonotype. This chain uses TRBV20-1 with TRBJ2-6; D ambiguous. Trimming stripped 0 bases from V and 2 bases from J, with 2 bases between. The length of the CDR3 is 13 residues. Germline assignment: CDR1 DFQATT and CDR2 SNEGSKA (reference sequence). As DNA, the CDR3 is TGCAGTGCTAGAGAAACTGGGGCCAACGTCCTGACTTTC. Its translation is CSARETGANVLTF.

The chain combines TRBV9 with TRBJ2-2; unclear D gene. Germline V lookup: CDR1 SGDLS, CDR2 YYNGEE. V was trimmed by 0 bases and J by 4 bases, leaving 7 bases between them. This CDR3 has 14 amino acids. CDR3 region: CASSVAPATGELFF. The DNA of the CDR3 is TGTGCCAGCAGCGTAGCTCCAGCCACCGGGGAGCTGTTTTTT.

The table lists this clonotype with many counts. The chain couples TRBV7-3 to TRBJ1-1; a weak D match, TRBD1 (6 bases). This CDR3 has 14 amino acids. Germline V gene sequence: CDR1 SGHTA, CDR2 FQGTGA. Trimming shortened V by 4 bases and J by 4 bases, and 13 bases separated the two germline ends. In DNA form, the CDR3 reads TGTGCCAGCAGCTCGATAGGGGGGGGCACTGAAGCTTTCTTT. Residues: CASSSIGGGTEAFF.

A remark on this clonotype: Just one base apart from a much larger clone, this may be a read error. The chain combines TRBV7-3 with TRBJ2-5; TRBD2 matches 10 bases. Germline V CDR1 and CDR2: SGHTA, FQGTGA. The CDR3 is 15 amino acids. J gave up 5 bases and V 2 bases, and 5 bases lay outside the gene matches. The CDR3 DNA reads TGTGCCAGCAGCTTAGAAGCGGGAGGGTACGAGACCCAGTACTTC. Translating it yields CASSLEAGGYETQYF.

In this sample, this clonotype turned up many times. The rearrangement joins TRBV25-1 to TRBJ2-6, with D perhaps matching TRBD1 (7 bases). This CDR3 is 19 amino acids long. Germline V gene sequence: CDR1 MGHDK, CDR2 SYGVNS. The V and J ends lost 3 bases and 1 base respectively, with 19 bases between them. CDR3 region: CASSEGIGRGESGANVLTF. As DNA, the CDR3 is TGTGCCAGCAGTGAGGGAATAGGCAGGGGGGAGTCTGGGGCCAACGTCCTGACTTTC.

This clonotype showed up many times. The chain carries TRBV6-6 and TRBJ2-6; D unresolved. CDR1 and CDR2 from the germline V gene are MNHNY and SVGAGI (reference sequence). V lost 7 bases and J lost 2, with 12 bases in between. The CDR3 extends over 15 amino acids. CDR3 in amino acids: CASKEAPTGANVLTF. CDR3 DNA sequence: TGTGCCAGCAAAGAGGCACCCACTGGGGCCAACGTCCTGACTTTC.

This clonotype has ten or more counts. The chain carries TRBV29-1 and TRBJ1-2; D gene ambiguous. Germline-derived CDR1 and CDR2 are SQVTM and ANQGSEA. Trimming removed 4 bases from V and 5 bases from J, with 11 bases in between. CDR3 length: 12 amino acids. The CDR3 region is CSVGRVGYGYTF. In nucleotides, the CDR3 is TGCAGCGTTGGGAGGGTCGGGTATGGCTACACCTTC.

This clonotype was observed a handful of times. J is TRBJ2-2 and V is TRBV2; 9 positions match TRBD1. CDR3 length: 15 residues. The germline CDR1 and CDR2 sequences are SNHLY and FYNNEI. The junction had 5 bases not matched to a gene; V was cut back by 5 bases and J by 4 bases. CDR3 coding DNA: TGTGCCAGCAGTCGGGACAGGGACTCCACCGGGGAGCTGTTTTTT. It encodes CASSRDRDSTGELFF. The full variable domain, rest sourced from reference TRBV2 and TRBJ2-2, is EPEVTQTPSHQVTQMGQEVILRCVPISNHLYFYWYRQILGQKVEFLVSFYNNEISEKSEIFDDQFSVERPDGSNFTLKIRSTKLEDSAMYFCASSRDRDSTGELFFGEGSRLTVL.

The gene calls are TRBV10-3 and TRBJ2-7; D gene uncertain. The J call may not be correct, given that the DNA end is closer to TRBJ2-1. Germline loops: CDR1 ENHRY, CDR2 SYGVKD. The CDR3 consists of 13 residues. CDR3 sequence reads: CAISDIADNEQFF. CDR3 coding DNA: TGTGCCATCAGTGATATCGCGGACAATGAGCAGTTCTTC.

This clonotype has only a few counts. The chain carries TRBV7-6 and TRBJ2-5; TRBD1 might be the D (5 bases). There are 13 residues in the CDR3. Germline lookup yields CDR1 SGHVS and CDR2 FNYEAQ. V lost 6 bases and J lost 4, with 12 bases in between. CDR3 nucleotide sequence: TGTGCCAGCAGTTCTGGGGCCGGAGAGACCCAGTACTTC. Translating gives CASSSGAGETQYF.

This clonotype was seen repeatedly, ten times or more. The chain is built from TRBV12-3 or TRBV12-4 and TRBJ2-5; 7 positions agree with TRBD1. This CDR3 has 15 amino acids. V lost 6 bases to trimming and J lost 1 base; unmatched junction nucleotides: 8. The CDR3 nucleotides are TGTGCCAGCAGGCCGTCGGCAGGGGGCCAAGAGACCCAGTACTTC. Its protein is CASRPSAGGQETQYF.

CDR3 amino acids: CAIAPLTGELFF. CDR3 sequence (DNA): TGTGCCATTGCGCCGCTCACCGGGGAGCTGTTTTTT. This sequence joins TRBV12-3 or TRBV12-4 and TRBJ2-2; D is unclear. The CDR3 contains 12 residues. V dropped 10 bases and J dropped 4 bases, with 10 bases sitting between them.

This clonotype has ten or more counts. This sequence joins TRBV10-2 and TRBJ2-2; D not certain. The CDR3 has 16 residues. V was cut by 3 bases and J by 2 bases, with 13 bases left in between. Germline CDR1 is WSHSY and CDR2 is SAAADI. The CDR3 DNA reads TGCGCCAGCAGTGATAAGGGCCGGATCAACACCGGGGAGCTGTTTTTT. It yields the protein CASSDKGRINTGELFF.

The table lists this clonotype with many counts. V is TRBV14 and J is TRBJ2-5; D is undetermined. Trimming stripped 1 base from V and 5 bases from J, with 14 bases between. In germline, CDR1 is SGHDN, CDR2 FVKESK. There are 15 residues in the CDR3. CDR3 DNA: TGTGCCAGCAGCCAAGGTATTAGCCTACGGGAGACCCAGTACTTC. Translating gives CASSQGISLRETQYF.

The chain is built from TRBV7-2 and TRBJ1-2, with a tentative D call TRBD1 (6 bases). The V gene lost 5 bases and the J gene lost 7 bases, with 20 bases spanning the gap. CDR1 and CDR2 from the germline V gene are SGHTA and FQGNSA. The CDR3 contains 15 residues. The CDR3 spells CASSAFVAGGPGYTF. The CDR3 DNA is TGTGCCAGCAGCGCCTTTGTGGCCGGGGGCCCTGGCTACACCTTC.

The chain employs TRBV7-6 and TRBJ2-7; TRBD2 matches 11 bases. After removal of 6 bases from V and 5 bases from J, the junction contained 9 bases not matched to a gene. The CDR3 is made up of 15 amino acids. CDR1 is SGHVS and CDR2 is FNYEAQ in the germline V gene. The CDR3: CASSSGLLAGDEQYF. CDR3 nucleotide sequence: TGTGCCAGCAGTTCTGGTTTACTAGCGGGAGACGAGCAGTACTTC.

This clonotype has ten or more counts. CDR3 sequence (DNA): TGTGCCAGTAGTCCCCGGGACAGGGGGAGCAATCAGCCCCAGCATTTT. This codes for CASSPRDRGSNQPQHF. The chain is built from TRBV19 and TRBJ1-5, with 11 nucleotides matching TRBD1. V lost 5 bases and J lost 1; bases outside the gene matches: 4. This CDR3 region has 16 residues. CDR1 LNHDA and CDR2 SQIVND come from the germline V gene (reference sequence).

With regard to this clonotype: Just one base apart from a much larger clone, this may be a read error. This chain joins TRBV20-1 and TRBJ2-5, with 7 bases that match TRBD2. There are 16 residues in the CDR3. After removal of 3 bases from V and 2 bases from J, the junction contained 12 bases not matched to a gene. The V gene's germline CDR1 is DFQATT and CDR2 SNEGSKA (reference sequence). CDR3 amino acids: CSASVGSTAGQETQYF. The CDR3 DNA is TGCAGTGCTAGCGTCGGTAGCACAGCGGGGCAAGAGACCCAGTACTTC.

V is TRBV29-1 and J is TRBJ1-5; tentative D call: TRBD1 (5 bases). This CDR3 region has 10 residues. Germline-derived CDR1 and CDR2 are SQVTM and ANQGSEA. The V gene lost 3 bases and the J gene lost 14 bases, with 11 bases spanning the gap. In DNA, the CDR3 is TGCAGCGTTGAGTCAGGGTCCGAGCATTTT. Translated, it gives CSVESGSEHF.

This rearrangement joins TRBV19 to TRBJ1-2; D possibly corresponds to TRBD1 (5 bases). V was cut by 9 bases and J by 3 bases, with 14 bases left in between. CDR3 length: 13 amino acids. Germline V gene data show CDR1 as LNHDA and CDR2 as SQIVND (reference sequence). CDR3 sequence (DNA): TGTGCCAGCAAGAGGGACGGGGACTATGGCTACACCTTC. Protein: CASKRDGDYGYTF.

The chain combines TRBV28 with TRBJ1-1; D possibly corresponds to TRBD1 (5 bases). CDR3 length: 13 residues. The V and J ends lost 4 bases and 4 bases respectively, with 10 bases between them. CDR1 is MDHEN and CDR2 is SYDVKM in the germline V gene. The CDR3 region has the DNA TGTGCCAGCAGTTCTTTTGGGGGCACTGAAGCTTTCTTT. Amino acid sequence: CASSSFGGTEAFF.